This T cell receptor beta chain was sequenced in a study of T-cell reconstitution after alpha-beta-depleted transplantation in children. General study points: After one year, T-cell counts and TCRbeta diversity mostly came from new T cells. The study traced high day-60 TCRbeta diversity in some patients to surviving recipient T cells and thymic progenitors.

Preparation of the TCRbeta library used unique molecular identifiers. TCRdb reprocessed the PCR reads via MiXCR and lists one record per CDR3 protein. The repertoire holds 610,000 or so distinct CDR3 sequences, with 25% to 30% as singletons. A note on this clonotype: The antigen remains undetermined.

The junction had 14 bases not matched to a gene; V was cut back by 4 bases and J by 14 bases. CDR3 size: 15 residues. The germline V gene has CDR1 SGHDT and CDR2 YYEEEE. This clonotype was obtained from a boy under two years old with Wiskott-Aldrich syndrome, due to receive a stem cell transplant. The chain recombines TRBV5-6 with TRBJ2-1, with TRBD2 matching over 11 bases. Material: PBMCs, obtained before TCRalphabeta/CD19-depleted stem cell transplant. The CDR3 loop is CASSATSGTGWPEFF. CDR3 in DNA: TGTGCCAGCAGCGCGACTAGCGGGACAGGTTGGCCGGAGTTCTTC.